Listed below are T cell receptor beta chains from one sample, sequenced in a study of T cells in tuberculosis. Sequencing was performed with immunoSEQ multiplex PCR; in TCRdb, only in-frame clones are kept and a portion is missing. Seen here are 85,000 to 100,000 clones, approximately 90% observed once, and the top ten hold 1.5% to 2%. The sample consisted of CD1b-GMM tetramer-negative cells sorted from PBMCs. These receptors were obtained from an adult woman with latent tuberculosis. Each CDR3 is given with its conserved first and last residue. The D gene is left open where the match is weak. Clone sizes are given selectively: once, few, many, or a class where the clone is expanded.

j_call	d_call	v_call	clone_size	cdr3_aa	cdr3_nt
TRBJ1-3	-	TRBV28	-	CASSVPRGNTIYF	TGTGCCAGCAGTGTTCCCAGGGGAAACACCATATATTTT
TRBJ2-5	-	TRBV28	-	CASSFRKKRETQYF	TGTGCCAGCAGTTTCCGAAAAAAGAGGGAGACCCAGTACTTC
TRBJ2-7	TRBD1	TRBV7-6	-	CASSLSIQGASYEQYF	TGTGCCAGCAGCTTATCGATACAGGGGGCTTCCTACGAGCAGTACTTC
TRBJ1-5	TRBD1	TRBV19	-	CASSTTGAGSNQPQHF	TGTGCCAGTAGTACGACAGGGGCGGGCAGCAATCAGCCCCAGCATTTT
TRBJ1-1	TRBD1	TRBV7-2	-	CASSFQATGDTEAFF	TGTGCCAGCAGCTTCCAAGCTACAGGGGACACTGAAGCTTTCTTT
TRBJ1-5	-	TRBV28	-	CASSFLGGTQPQHF	TGTGCCAGCAGTTTTTTGGGGGGGACTCAGCCCCAGCATTTT
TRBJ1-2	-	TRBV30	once	CAWSVIEPGYTF	TGTGCCTGGAGTGTTATAGAACCCGGCTACACCTTC
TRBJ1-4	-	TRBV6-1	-	CASRRRDEKLFF	TGTGCCAGCAGGCGCAGGGATGAAAAACTGTTTTTT
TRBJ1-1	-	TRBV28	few	CASSFLAGKAFF	TGTGCCAGCAGTTTTCTTGCAGGGAAGGCTTTCTTT
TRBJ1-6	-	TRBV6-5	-	CASSYKSNSPLHF	TGTGCCAGCAGTTACAAGAGTAATTCACCCCTCCACTTT
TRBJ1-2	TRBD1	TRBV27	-	CASSFGDRGRGYTF	TGTGCCAGCAGTTTTGGGGACAGGGGTCGTGGCTACACCTTC
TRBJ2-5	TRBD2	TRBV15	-	CATRQLAGGLETQYF	TGTGCCACCAGACAGCTAGCGGGGGGGCTCGAGACCCAGTACTTC
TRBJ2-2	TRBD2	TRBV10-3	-	CAISEGRGAGKVFF	TGTGCCATCAGTGAAGGAAGGGGAGCGGGGAAAGTGTTTTTT
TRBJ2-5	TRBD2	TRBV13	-	CASVQRGGQETQYF	TGTGCCAGCGTACAGCGGGGGGGCCAAGAGACCCAGTACTTC
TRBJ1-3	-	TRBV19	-	CASSLGGLSGNTIYF	TGTGCCAGTAGTCTAGGGGGACTCTCTGGAAACACCATATATTTT
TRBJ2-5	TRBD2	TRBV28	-	CASSLGLAGIYQETQYF	TGTGCCAGCAGTTTGGGACTAGCGGGAATTTACCAAGAGACCCAGTACTTC
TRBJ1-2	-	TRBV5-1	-	CASSLTTAYGYTF	TGCGCCAGCAGCTTGACAACAGCTTATGGCTACACCTTC
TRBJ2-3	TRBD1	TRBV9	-	CASSVGARGQGTDTQYF	TGTGCCAGCAGCGTAGGGGCGCGGGGACAGGGGACAGATACGCAGTATTTT
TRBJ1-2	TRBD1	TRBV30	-	CAWSARDRRPQGTF	TGTGCCTGGAGTGCCCGGGACAGGAGACCCCAAGGGACCTTC
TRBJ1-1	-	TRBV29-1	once	CSANLQGPTEAFF	TGCAGCGCCAACTTACAGGGCCCCACTGAAGCTTTCTTT
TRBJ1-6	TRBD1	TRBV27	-	CASSDRDSPLHF	TGTGCCAGCAGTGACAGGGATTCACCCCTCCACTTT
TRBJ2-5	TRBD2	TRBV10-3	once	CAISESRGSETQYF	TGTGCCATCAGTGAGTCGCGGGGGTCGGAGACCCAGTACTTC
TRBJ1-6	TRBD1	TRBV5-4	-	CASSSPTGENSPLHF	TGTGCCAGCAGCTCCCCGACAGGGGAGAATTCACCCCTCCACTTT
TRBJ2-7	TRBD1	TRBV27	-	CASSLYSTGNEQYF	TGTGCCAGCAGTTTATATTCGACAGGGAACGAGCAGTACTTC
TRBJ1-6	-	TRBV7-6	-	CASSPYRDSYNSPLHF	TGTGCCAGCAGCCCGTACAGGGACTCCTATAATTCACCCCTCCACTTT
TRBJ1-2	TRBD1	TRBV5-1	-	CASSSTGQLNYGYTF	TGCGCCAGCAGCTCCACGGGACAGCTAAACTATGGCTACACCTTC
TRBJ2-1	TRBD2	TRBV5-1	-	CASSLAPRAGASNEQFF	TGCGCCAGCAGCTTGGCTCCCCGAGCGGGGGCCAGCAATGAGCAGTTCTTC
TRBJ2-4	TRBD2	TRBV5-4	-	CASSGRLAGGRHIQYF	TGTGCCAGCAGCGGGAGACTAGCGGGGGGGCGGCACATTCAGTACTTC
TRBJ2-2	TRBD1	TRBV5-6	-	CASSLAQGARTTGELFF	TGTGCCAGCAGCTTGGCCCAGGGGGCGCGGACCACCGGGGAGCTGTTTTTT
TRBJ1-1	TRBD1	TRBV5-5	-	CASSPGTGDTEAFF	TGTGCCAGCAGCCCCGGGACAGGGGACACTGAAGCTTTCTTT
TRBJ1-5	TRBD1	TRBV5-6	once	CASSSGQGVRQPQHF	TGTGCCAGCAGCTCGGGACAGGGGGTAAGACAGCCCCAGCATTTT
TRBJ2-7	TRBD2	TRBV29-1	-	CSVEDPGGRHASF	TGCAGCGTTGAAGATCCGGGAGGGCGGCACGCAAGCTTC
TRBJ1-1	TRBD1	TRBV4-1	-	CASSERYNRMGQGSLAFF	TGCGCCAGCAGCGAGAGGTATAATAGGATGGGACAGGGAAGTTTAGCTTTCTTT
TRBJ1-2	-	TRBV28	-	CASSLGTSYGYTF	TGTGCCAGCAGTTTAGGGACATCCTATGGCTACACCTTC
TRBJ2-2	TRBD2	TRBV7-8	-	CASSDSEGLAAGELFF	TGTGCCAGCAGCGATAGCGAGGGACTAGCCGCCGGGGAGCTGTTTTTT
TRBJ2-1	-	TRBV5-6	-	CASSSGTGPLREQFF	TGTGCCAGCAGCAGCGGGACAGGACCTCTAAGGGAGCAGTTCTTC
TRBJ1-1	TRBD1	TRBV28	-	CASSLRGTGGTEAFF	TGTGCCAGCAGTTTAAGGGGGACAGGGGGCACTGAAGCTTTCTTT
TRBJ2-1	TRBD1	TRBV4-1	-	CASSLTRTGGNEQFF	TGCGCCAGCAGCCTCACGAGGACAGGGGGCAATGAGCAGTTCTTC
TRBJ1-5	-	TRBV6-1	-	CASSDRVGNQPQHF	TGTGCCAGCAGTGACAGGGTTGGCAATCAGCCCCAGCATTTT
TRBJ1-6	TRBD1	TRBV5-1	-	CASKPGQGNSPLHF	TGCGCCAGCAAGCCGGGACAGGGGAATTCACCCCTCCACTTT
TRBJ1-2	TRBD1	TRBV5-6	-	CASSSSLTGDYGYTF	TGTGCCAGCAGCTCGTCCCTCACAGGGGACTATGGCTACACCTTC
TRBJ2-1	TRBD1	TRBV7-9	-	CASSPRQGSYNEQFF	TGTGCCAGCAGCCCCCGACAGGGTTCCTACAATGAGCAGTTCTTC
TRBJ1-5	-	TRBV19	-	CATTGTNSNQPQHF	TGTGCCACAACAGGGACGAATAGCAATCAGCCCCAGCATTTT
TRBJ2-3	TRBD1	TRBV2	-	CASRGGTGGISTDTQYF	TGTGCCAGCAGGGGGGGTACAGGGGGCATAAGCACAGATACGCAGTATTTT
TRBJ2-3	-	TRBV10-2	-	CASSERGGGDTQYF	TGCGCCAGCAGTGAGAGGGGGGGAGGAGATACGCAGTATTTT
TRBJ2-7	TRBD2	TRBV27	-	CASSLSGGGHFSEQYF	TGTGCCAGCAGTTTAAGCGGGGGGGGACATTTCTCCGAGCAGTACTTC
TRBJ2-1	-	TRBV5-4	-	CASSLAQTGGNEQFF	TGTGCCAGCAGCTTGGCCCAAACCGGGGGCAATGAGCAGTTCTTC
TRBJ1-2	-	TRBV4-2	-	CASSQEPEGGYTF	TGTGCCAGCAGCCAAGAGCCCGAGGGCGGCTACACCTTC
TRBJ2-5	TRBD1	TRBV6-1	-	CASSGVTGSQETQYF	TGTGCCAGCAGTGGCGTGACAGGGTCCCAAGAGACCCAGTACTTC
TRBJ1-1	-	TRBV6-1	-	CASSEWEVAEAFF	TGTGCCAGCAGTGAATGGGAGGTCGCTGAAGCTTTCTTT
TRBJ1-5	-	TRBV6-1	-	CASSEAAGPHSNQPQHF	TGTGCCAGCAGTGAAGCGGCAGGGCCGCATAGCAATCAGCCCCAGCATTTT
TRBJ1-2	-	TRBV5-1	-	CASRVQGMDGYTF	TGCGCCAGCCGGGTCCAGGGGATGGACGGCTACACCTTC
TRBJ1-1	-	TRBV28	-	CAAGEVNTEAFF	TGTGCCGCGGGAGAGGTCAACACTGAAGCTTTCTTT
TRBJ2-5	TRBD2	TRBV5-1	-	CASQRGDQETQYF	TGCGCCAGCCAGCGGGGCGATCAAGAGACCCAGTACTTC
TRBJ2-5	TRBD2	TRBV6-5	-	CAIGLAGQQETQYF	TGTGCCATCGGACTAGCGGGCCAACAAGAGACTCAGTACTTC
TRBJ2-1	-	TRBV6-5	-	CASSYSNGVEQFF	TGTGCCAGCAGTTACTCGAACGGGGTCGAGCAGTTCTTC
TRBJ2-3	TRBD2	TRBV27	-	CASTPQKLAGLSGTQYF	TGTGCCAGCACCCCACAAAAACTAGCGGGTTTGAGCGGTACGCAGTATTTT
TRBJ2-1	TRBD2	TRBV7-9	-	CASSLGRLAGGVYSEQFF	TGTGCCAGCAGCTTAGGCCGACTAGCGGGGGGCGTCTATTCTGAGCAGTTCTTC
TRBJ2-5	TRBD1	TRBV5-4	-	CASSQDRTGETQYF	TGTGCCAGCAGCCAAGATAGGACAGGAGAGACCCAGTACTTC
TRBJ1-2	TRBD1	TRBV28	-	CASSTSTGGGGFFTF	TGTGCCAGCAGCACTTCCACAGGGGGCGGGGGTTTTTTCACCTTC